This is a list of T cell receptor beta chains from one sample in a study of beta chain features in type 1 diabetes. Sequencing used immunoSEQ multiplex PCR; TCRdb keeps in-frame clones, though not all of them. The data contain over 25,000 clones, roughly half of them seen just once; the ten biggest clones take up less than 0.35%. Sequencing used stem cell memory CD4+ T cells from blood. The receptors were sampled from a man aged 25-45 years with type 1 diabetes. Both conserved end residues are part of each CDR3. Fields, in order: clone size, J gene, V gene, D gene, CDR3 protein, CDR3 DNA. The D gene is left open where the match is weak. Rows give clone size only sometimes, using once, few, many, or a class for an expanded clone.

>.|TRBJ2-1|TRBV25-1|TRBD2
CASRGYGTSGYNEQFF
TGTGCCAGCAGGGGTTACGGGACTAGCGGCTACAATGAGCAGTTCTTC
>.|TRBJ2-1|TRBV6-6|.
CASTNGREQFF
TGTGCCAGCACAAATGGGAGGGAGCAGTTCTTC
>.|TRBJ2-2|TRBV29-1|TRBD2
CSARAGTNTGELFF
TGCAGCGCCAGAGCGGGGACGAACACCGGGGAGCTGTTTTTT
>.|TRBJ2-6|TRBV7-9|TRBD1
CASSLTGAGANVLTF
TGTGCCAGCAGCCTCACAGGGGCTGGGGCCAACGTCCTGACTTTC
>few|TRBJ2-2|TRBV18|TRBD2
CASSPATSGRSGELFF
TGTGCCAGCTCACCAGCGACTAGCGGGAGATCCGGGGAGCTGTTTTTT
>few|TRBJ1-3|TRBV2|.
CASTPGIGNTIYF
TGTGCCAGCACGCCGGGGATCGGAAACACCATATATTTT
>.|TRBJ1-1|TRBV5-1|TRBD1
CASRDRVDTEAFF
TGCGCCAGCAGAGACAGGGTGGACACTGAAGCTTTCTTT
>few|TRBJ1-2|TRBV5-6|.
CASSLGIGGNYGYTF
TGTGCCAGCAGCTTGGGAATAGGCGGTAACTATGGCTACACCTTC
>few|TRBJ1-2|TRBV19|TRBD1
CASSPRDRVLYGYTF
TGTGCCAGCTCTCCCCGGGACAGGGTCCTCTATGGCTACACCTTC
>few|TRBJ1-2|TRBV30|.
CAWSPIDRPGYGYTF
TGTGCCTGGAGCCCCATCGACAGGCCGGGCTATGGCTACACCTTC
>few|TRBJ1-1|TRBV18|.
CASRRLQSDEAFF
TGTGCCAGCCGCAGACTACAGTCGGATGAAGCTTTCTTT
>.|TRBJ2-2|TRBV28|.
CASSVPSGTGELFF
TGTGCCAGCAGTGTCCCTTCAGGAACCGGGGAGCTGTTTTTT
>few|TRBJ2-7|TRBV19|.
CASSLIGGPSYEQYF
TGTGCCAGTAGTCTCATCGGCGGGCCCTCCTACGAGCAGTACTTC
>few|TRBJ1-1|TRBV30|.
CALGVGTEAFF
TGTGCCCTCGGGGTGGGCACTGAAGCTTTCTTT
>.|TRBJ1-5|TRBV18|.
CASSPKRDQPQHF
TGTGCCAGCTCACCAAAGAGAGATCAGCCCCAGCATTTT
>.|TRBJ2-5|TRBV2|TRBD2
CASRPVSGRVGTQYF
TGTGCCAGCAGGCCGGTTAGCGGGAGGGTGGGGACCCAGTACTTC
>.|TRBJ2-6|TRBV10-3|.
CAISESGGPSGANVLTF
TGTGCCATCAGTGAGTCGGGGGGACCGTCTGGGGCCAACGTCCTGACTTTC
>.|TRBJ2-1|TRBV2|TRBD2
CASSENLAGVVEQFF
TGTGCCAGCAGTGAAAACCTAGCGGGAGTGGTTGAGCAGTTCTTC
>.|TRBJ2-4|TRBV2|.
CASSPQGAKNIQYF
TGTGCCAGCAGCCCCCAGGGTGCCAAAAACATTCAGTACTTC
>few|TRBJ1-1|TRBV7-9|.
CASSLGGRGHTEAFF
TGTGCCAGCAGCTTAGGGGGTCGGGGTCACACTGAAGCTTTCTTT
>.|TRBJ1-2|TRBV6-5|.
CASSYSIGSDGYTF
TGTGCCAGCAGTTACTCGATCGGTAGCGATGGCTACACCTTC
>few|TRBJ2-1|TRBV2|TRBD2
CASSERTAGLTYNEQFF
TGTGCCAGCAGTGAAAGAACAGCGGGACTTACCTACAATGAGCAGTTCTTC
>.|TRBJ2-7|TRBV18|.
CASSPRETYEQYF
TGTGCCAGCTCACCGCGGGAAACCTACGAGCAGTACTTC
>once|TRBJ1-6|TRBV18|.
CASSPEAQGRSYNSPLHF
TGTGCCAGCTCACCAGAGGCCCAGGGGCGCTCCTATAATTCACCCCTCCACTTT
>.|TRBJ2-7|TRBV5-4|TRBD1
CASSLDLGQGHYEQYF
TGTGCCAGCAGCTTGGATTTGGGACAGGGACACTACGAGCAGTACTTC
>.|TRBJ1-2|TRBV7-9|.
CASSLRTGYGYTF
TGTGCCAGCAGCTTAAGAACAGGCTATGGCTACACCTTC
>.|TRBJ2-1|TRBV7-7|TRBD2
CASSLRDGGRYEQFF
TGTGCCAGCAGCTTAAGGGACGGCGGGAGGTATGAGCAGTTCTTC
>.|TRBJ2-7|TRBV2|.
CASSVDSYYEQYF
TGTGCCAGCAGTGTTGACAGTTACTACGAGCAGTACTTC
>few|TRBJ1-2|TRBV6-1|.
CASSEQRVNYGYTF
TGTGCCAGCAGTGAACAGAGGGTGAACTATGGCTACACCTTC
>.|TRBJ1-1|TRBV5-4|.
CASSLGQQNTEAFF
TGTGCCAGCAGCTTGGGACAGCAGAACACTGAAGCTTTCTTT
>.|TRBJ1-1|TRBV21-1|.
CASSRTGGRFTEAFF
TGTGCCAGCAGCAGAACAGGGGGAAGATTCACTGAAGCTTTCTTT
>once|TRBJ2-2|TRBV5-4|.
CASSFEGEIGELFF
TGTGCCAGCAGCTTTGAAGGAGAGATCGGGGAGCTGTTTTTT
>few|TRBJ1-5|TRBV6-6|TRBD1
CASSSTDGTANQPQHF
TGTGCCAGCAGTAGCACCGACGGGACAGCTAATCAGCCCCAGCATTTT
>.|TRBJ2-3|TRBV5-1|TRBD2
CASSLLAGGPGTDTQYF
TGCGCCAGCAGCTTACTAGCGGGGGGGCCTGGTACAGATACGCAGTATTTT
>.|TRBJ2-1|TRBV5-4|TRBD2
CASSLALAGGGNEQFF
TGTGCCAGCAGCTTGGCTCTAGCGGGAGGTGGGAATGAGCAGTTCTTC
>.|TRBJ2-7|TRBV5-1|.
CASSLATGGREQYF
TGCGCCAGCAGCTTGGCCACCGGGGGACGGGAGCAGTACTTC
>once|TRBJ1-1|TRBV19|.
CASSTAGDTEAFF
TGTGCCAGTAGTACGGCAGGGGACACTGAAGCTTTCTTT
>.|TRBJ1-4|TRBV6-6|.
CASTLSSFEKLFF
TGTGCCAGCACCCTGTCGAGCTTTGAAAAACTGTTTTTT
>few|TRBJ2-2|TRBV7-2|.
CASSLVSALYSGELFF
TGTGCCAGCAGCTTAGTGTCTGCCCTGTACTCCGGGGAGCTGTTTTTT
>few|TRBJ2-5|TRBV5-4|TRBD2
CASSLGGRERRETQYF
TGTGCCAGCAGCTTGGGTGGGCGGGAGCGTCGAGAGACCCAGTACTTC
>few|TRBJ2-7|TRBV14|.
CASSPAGTSAMQYF
TGTGCCAGCAGCCCAGCTGGGACTTCGGCGATGCAGTACTTC
>.|TRBJ1-2|TRBV19|.
CASTEQGFSGYTF
TGTGCCAGTACCGAACAGGGATTTAGTGGCTACACCTTC
>.|TRBJ1-2|TRBV29-1|TRBD1
CSVLGQDWGYGYTF
TGCAGCGTTTTGGGACAGGACTGGGGCTATGGCTACACCTTC
>.|TRBJ1-1|TRBV18|TRBD1
CASSQGTGTLNTEAFF
TGTGCCAGCTCACAAGGGACAGGGACGTTGAACACTGAAGCTTTCTTT
>few|TRBJ2-7|TRBV2|.
CASGLVYEQYF
TGTGCCAGCGGACTTGTCTACGAGCAGTACTTC
>.|TRBJ2-7|TRBV5-4|TRBD2
CASSHRTSGSFEQYF
TGTGCCAGCAGCCACCGGACTAGCGGGAGTTTCGAGCAGTACTTC
>.|TRBJ2-7|TRBV15|.
CATSRGQTYEQYF
TGTGCCACCAGCAGAGGACAGACCTACGAGCAGTACTTC
>.|TRBJ1-2|TRBV2|TRBD1
CASSVKTGRYGYTF
TGTGCCAGCAGTGTTAAGACAGGGAGGTATGGCTACACCTTC
>few|TRBJ2-1|TRBV12-5|.
CASGWVPRRDPNNEQFF
TGTGCTAGTGGTTGGGTCCCTAGGAGGGATCCTAACAATGAGCAGTTCTTC